This is a list of T cell receptor beta chains from one sample in a study of monozygotic twins with inflammatory bowel disease. TCRdb re-called the 5' RACE reads and catalogs CDR3 proteins one per entry, DNA excluded. The listing records about 380,000 distinct CDR3 sequences. The specimen sequenced was blood. Source of these receptors: a human donor with ulcerative colitis or Crohn's disease, or a healthy co-twin of an affected twin (not recorded which). CDR3s include the opening cysteine and the closing phenylalanine or tryptophan.

TRBV12-5,TRBJ2-7,CASGVGQVASQRSSYEQYF
TRBV5-1,TRBJ2-5,CASSPGTRGAETQYF
TRBV20-1,TRBJ2-7,CSFSRASQISPEQYF
TRBV5-1,TRBJ1-1,CASSLSGTASNTEAFF
TRBV6-1,TRBJ1-1,CASSEQGSSTEAFF
TRBV3-1,TRBJ1-1,CASSPRDTRGGAFF
TRBV29-1,TRBJ2-3,CSVVSGNTDTQYF
TRBV5-1,TRBJ1-2,CASSLQGTDRNYGYTF
TRBV7-8,TRBJ2-3,CASSLLGAGTSTDTQYF
TRBV27,TRBJ1-6,CASSLVNSPLHF
TRBV5-1,TRBJ1-2,CASSLEGIYGYTF
TRBV24-1,TRBJ2-3,CATTDRTSTDTQYF
TRBV11-1,TRBJ2-1,CASSSTGTGKAGGRYEQFF
TRBV13,TRBJ2-1,CASRRRVDHNEQFF
TRBV5-1,TRBJ2-1,CASSPLNRVGLDNEQFF
TRBV20-1,TRBJ2-7,CSAREPQGLYEQYF
TRBV6-2/TRBV6-3,TRBJ2-3,CASSHELAASFTDTQYF
TRBV11-2,TRBJ2-3,CASSGLQPVMDTQYF
TRBV20-1,TRBJ2-4,CSAIGQSFLAKNIQYF
TRBV12-3/TRBV12-4,TRBJ2-5,CASGDFQETQYF
TRBV12-3/TRBV12-4,TRBJ2-3,CASRRQVVITQYF
TRBV18,TRBJ1-5,CASSPLGQKNQPQHF
TRBV7-2,TRBJ1-2,CASSLWGQGVAYGYTF
TRBV6-2/TRBV6-3,TRBJ2-2,CASGLTSGYTGELFF
TRBV20-1,TRBJ1-4,CSARDRRTDNEKLFF
TRBV29-1,TRBJ1-2,CSVWQGASNYGYTF
TRBV4-3,TRBJ2-3,CASSQISRAAAGTDTQYF
TRBV15,TRBJ2-5,CATSRDGGLQETQYF
TRBV5-1,TRBJ2-7,CASSLEVSYEQYF
TRBV7-3,TRBJ1-1,CASSTRTGGMNTEAFF
TRBV20-1,TRBJ1-1,CSAGGQGNTEAFF
TRBV20-1,TRBJ2-1,CSARELSGGRSSYNEQFF
TRBV4-2,TRBJ2-1,CASSLRDPGIRSYNEQFF
TRBV7-2,TRBJ2-1,CAGGRGLSSYNEQFF
TRBV4-2,TRBJ2-7,CASSHQQGSVYEQYF
TRBV27,TRBJ2-3,CASSLPLAGLPYSTDTQYF
TRBV6-1,TRBJ2-5,CASSVEFQETQYF
TRBV5-1,TRBJ2-1,CASSLRSVRGSYNEQFF
TRBV5-1,TRBJ1-1,CASSLMEGNTEAFF
TRBV12-3/TRBV12-4,TRBJ2-5,CASSPTSGGAGTQYF
TRBV5-1,TRBJ2-5,CASSFQQQETQYF
TRBV5-1,TRBJ2-1,CASSPQSISIYNEQFF
TRBV20-1,TRBJ2-2,CSARGRQRGLSGELFF
TRBV6-5,TRBJ1-3,CASSYEGAGNTIYF
TRBV20-1,TRBJ1-4,CSATPLRGVATNEKLFF
TRBV4-2,TRBJ1-2,CASSQGAASLPYGYTF
TRBV7-2,TRBJ1-2,CASSRLQGPYGYTF
TRBV20-1,TRBJ2-1,CSARDRAGYPNEQFF
TRBV5-1,TRBJ2-3,CASNRGQWTDTQYF